This T cell receptor (beta chain) was recovered during a study of blood T cell repertoires in COVID-19. Study-wide context: COVID-19 samples, acute and convalescent, were from the United States, Italy and Spain. PBMCs, B-cell-depleted T cells, or T cells were the source of the cDNA or gDNA that made up the material.

Only a few counts were recorded for this clone. In the same sample, other DNA sequences code for this CDR3. In the original analysis: By means of reference gene primer amplification, nucleated cell counts were estimated. TCRdb's copy holds only in-frame clones and misses some; the assay was immunoSEQ multiplex PCR. The D gene and trimming were derived from the DNA, and the V and J assignments and clone size from that table. The table lists 250,000 or so clones, about 86% of them singletons. Per germline, CDR1 LNHDA and CDR2 SQIVND (reference sequence). The CDR3 consists of 16 residues. V was pared by 3 bases and J by 1 base, with 2 bases of the junction left unmatched.

This chain uses TRBV19 with TRBJ1-5; TRBD1 matches 11 bases. The receptor was derived from a man older than 75 with acute or convalescent COVID-19. Material for sequencing was peripheral blood. The DNA of the CDR3 is TGTGCCAGTAGTATCGGGGACAGGGGGAGCAATCAGCCCCAGCATTTT. It specifies CASSIGDRGSNQPQHF.